Sequencing of this T cell receptor beta chain was carried out in a study of T cell repertoires in cytomegalovirus infection. Study observations and caveats: CMV-specific HLA-C-restricted TCR beta clonotypes dominated the ex vivo response.

TCRdb fed the reads into MiXCR, producing one record per CDR3 protein. Counted here are approximately 500,000 distinct CDR3 sequences, roughly 10% occurring once; the ten biggest clones make up roughly 10%. Per the germline V gene, CDR1 is LNHDA and CDR2 is SQIVND (reference sequence). The trim removed 9 bases at V and 5 bases at J, leaving 15 bases unmatched. The CDR3 extends over 16 amino acids. With respect to this clonotype: Its target is not known.

This rearrangement joins TRBV19 to TRBJ1-5; 8 nucleotides match TRBD1. Sequenced sample: PBMCs. This clonotype was obtained from a human donor in good health (CMV status not recorded). Some clones in this sample may be carry-over from other donors' samples. The CDR3 loop is CASLTSDRVGHQPQHF. CDR3 bases: TGTGCCAGCCTCACTTCGGACAGGGTGGGCCATCAGCCCCAGCATTTT.